A single sample is the source of the 6 T cell receptor beta chains below, sequenced in a study of T cell changes during pregnancy in multiple sclerosis. Here immunoSEQ multiplex PCR was the method, and the copy in TCRdb shows in-frame clones only, minus some. The sample lists about 57,000 clones; roughly 93% were seen once. Sequenced material: peripheral blood, taken after pregnancy. These receptors all stem from a female donor with multiple sclerosis, enrolled in a pregnancy study.

The V gene is TRBV5-4, the J gene TRBJ1-2, with D possibly TRBD1 on 5 matching bases. CDR1 and CDR2 from the germline V gene are SGHNT and YYREEE (reference sequence). This CDR3 spans 15 amino acids. V was clipped by 1 base and J by 7 bases, with 17 bases between them. The chain's CDR3 is CASSLPGPQEAGYTF. The CDR3 region has the DNA TGTGCCAGCAGCTTGCCAGGGCCCCAGGAAGCTGGCTACACCTTC.

The J gene is TRBJ2-5, the V gene TRBV7-9, with D tentatively TRBD1 (5 bases). Germline V gives CDR1 SEHNR, CDR2 FQNEAQ (reference sequence). Trimming removed 1 base from V and 9 bases from J, with 15 bases in between. CDR3 length: 14 residues. The CDR3 DNA reads as TGTGCCAGCAGCTTAGACCAAACAGGACGGGCCCAGTACTTC. It codes for CASSLDQTGRAQYF.

The rearrangement uses TRBV9 and TRBJ1-4; TRBD1 might be the D (5 bases). Germline V gene sequence: CDR1 SGDLS, CDR2 YYNGEE. The V end lost 0 bases, the J end lost 11 bases, and 17 bases lay between the germline ends. The CDR3 is 15 amino acids. The CDR3 protein is CASSVGGGSVTKLFF. The CDR3 DNA sequence: TGTGCCAGCAGCGTAGGGGGGGGGTCGGTAACGAAACTGTTTTTT.

The J gene is TRBJ2-1, the V gene TRBV11-1; D might be TRBD2 (5 bases). The CDR3 is 14 amino acids. V shed 6 bases and J shed 9 bases, with 18 bases lying between them. Germline-derived CDR1 and CDR2 are SGHAT and FQDESV (reference sequence). The CDR3 loop is CASSYPGPTSEQFF. CDR3 bases: TGTGCCAGCAGTTATCCGGGCCCCACTAGTGAGCAGTTCTTC.

The V and J genes are TRBV6-1 and TRBJ2-1, with a weak D call TRBD2 (6 bases). This CDR3 is 14 amino acids long. From germline, CDR1 is MNHNS and CDR2 SASEGT. V lost 4 bases and J 9 bases, leaving 16 bases between the germline ends. The CDR3 sequence: CASSAPDYLIEQFF. CDR3 bases: TGTGCCAGCAGTGCACCGGACTATCTTATTGAGCAGTTCTTC.

The chain recombines TRBV7-2 with TRBJ2-2, with 7 positions matching TRBD2. V dropped 4 bases and J dropped 4; count of bases not matched to a gene: 18. CDR1 SGHTA and CDR2 FQGNSA come from the germline V gene. The CDR3 contains 19 residues. The DNA of the CDR3 is TGTGCCAGCAGCTCCAGGACTAGATTGGCCCTTGGCGGCACCGGGGAGCTGTTTTTT. This sequence encodes CASSSRTRLALGGTGELFF.